The sequence of this T cell receptor beta chain was determined in a study of T cells in Graves' hyperthyroidism and ophthalmopathy. General study points: Ophthalmopathy got predicted by the model a median around six months before its onset. Clonotypes that were expanded in thyroid above 0.001 mostly appeared in blood too.

This clonotype was detected ten times or more. Its antigen is as yet unknown. Newly diagnosed hyperthyroidism patients aged 18 to 65 years had disease lasting under 2 months. The authors took PBMCs from over 8.5 ml fresh peripheral blood. Germline V gene sequence: CDR1 DFQATT, CDR2 SNEGSKA (reference sequence). This CDR3 is built from 13 residues. V lost 6 bases and J lost 4, with 16 bases in between. Researchers took RNA transcripts and amplified the TCR beta CDR3 regions from them. HTBI primers were employed in a first-round RT-PCR of the TCR CDR3. TCRdb independently ran MiXCR on the multiplex PCR reads; one entry per CDR3 protein. The sample yields approximately 620,000 distinct CDR3 sequences, 14% seen once.

The clonotype originates from a woman in her 30s with Graves' hyperthyroidism that later progressed to Graves' ophthalmopathy. V and J are TRBV20-1 and TRBJ2-7, with D perhaps matching TRBD2 (5 bases). The sample comprised blood. The CDR3 spells CSAPTGFGYEQYF. The CDR3 nucleotides read TGCAGTGCCCCGACGGGGTTTGGGTACGAGCAGTACTTC.